The 10 T cell receptor beta chains below come from one sample, sequenced in a study of control samples from healthy donors and cancer patients. Assay: immunoSEQ multiplex PCR; the TCRdb copy retains only in-frame clones and omits some. The table has roughly 200,000 clones, around 90% seen once. The sample taken for sequencing was blood. The source of these receptors is a young man in good health.

The V gene is TRBV2, the J gene TRBJ1-2; the D is unclear. Germline CDR1 reads SNHLY; CDR2 reads FYNNEI. V lost 2 bases to trimming and J lost 4 bases, with 5 bases between them. The CDR3 is 12 amino acids. CDR3 sequence (DNA): TGTGCCAGCAGTGAAAAGGGCTATGGCTACACCTTC. This gives the protein CASSEKGYGYTF.

The chain combines TRBV7-2 with TRBJ2-2; 8 bases agree with TRBD2. With 3 bases clipped from V and 6 bases from J, the junction kept 12 bases outside the gene matches. This CDR3 spans 17 amino acids. CDR1 SGHTA and CDR2 FQGNSA come from the germline V gene. The CDR3 DNA reads as TGTGCCAGCAGCTTGAGGAGTCTAAGCGGGGGTCCCGGGGAGCTGTTTTTT. Translated: CASSLRSLSGGPGELFF.

The J gene is TRBJ1-5, the V gene TRBV27, with 7 bases matching TRBD1. The germline V gene encodes CDR1 MNHEY and CDR2 SMNVEV (reference sequence). This CDR3 is built from 14 residues. J gave up 3 bases and V 5 bases, and 4 bases lay outside the gene matches. The CDR3 sequence is CASSPQGVNQPQHF. In nucleotides, the CDR3 is TGTGCCAGCAGTCCTCAGGGGGTCAATCAGCCCCAGCATTTT.

The rearrangement joins TRBV7-9 to TRBJ1-1, with D unresolved. V shed 5 bases and J shed 8 bases, with 9 bases lying between them. The CDR3 sequence is 11 residues long. Germline V CDR1 and CDR2: SEHNR, FQNEAQ (reference sequence). CDR3 protein: CASSLGGEAFF. As DNA, the CDR3 is TGTGCCAGCAGCCTGGGCGGCGAAGCTTTCTTT.

This rearrangement joins TRBV15 to TRBJ2-5; D not certain. The CDR3 is made up of 12 amino acids. Germline lookup yields CDR1 LNHNV and CDR2 YYDKDF (reference sequence). Trimming removed 6 bases at V and 5 bases at J, with 10 bases between. The CDR3 loop is CATRESTETQYF. The CDR3 bases are TGTGCCACCAGAGAGAGCACGGAGACCCAGTACTTC.

The chain uses TRBV28 and TRBJ1-1; TRBD1 aligns across 7 bases. The germline CDR1 and CDR2 sequences are MDHEN and SYDVKM. Trimming removed 4 bases from V and 5 bases from J; junction bases left unmatched: 10. The CDR3 has 15 amino acids. Written as DNA, the CDR3 is TGTGCCAGCAGTTCGAGACAGGGCGGGGGGACTGAAGCTTTCTTT. The encoded protein is CASSSRQGGGTEAFF.

This clone was seen just once. V gene TRBV5-1 combines with J gene TRBJ2-1; 9 bases fit TRBD2. Germline lookup yields CDR1 SGHRS and CDR2 YFSETQ. The V and J ends lost 0 bases and 9 bases, in that order; junction bases with no gene match: 7. The CDR3 totals 15 residues. CDR3: CASSLESAGGSEQFF. The CDR3 region has the DNA TGCGCCAGCAGCTTGGAGTCAGCGGGGGGCAGTGAGCAGTTCTTC.

The chain uses TRBV9 and TRBJ2-2; 10 positions match TRBD2. The J segment lost 6 bases and the V segment lost 3 bases, leaving 5 bases of the junction unmatched. In germline, CDR1 is SGDLS, CDR2 YYNGEE. CDR3 length: 15 residues. The CDR3 DNA reads TGTGCCAGCAGCGCAAGCGGGGGGGCCGCCGGGGAGCTGTTTTTT. Protein sequence: CASSASGGAAGELFF.

The V gene is TRBV3-1 (or the pseudogene TRBV3-2), the J gene TRBJ2-1, with 13 bases identical to TRBD2. In germline, CDR1 is LGHDT, CDR2 YNNKEL (reference sequence). The V gene end was trimmed by 2 bases and the J gene end by 15 bases; junction bases not matched to a gene: 4. This CDR3 contains 13 residues. CDR3 sequence reads: CASSQRTSGGLFF. The DNA of the CDR3 is TGTGCCAGCAGCCAAAGGACTAGCGGGGGTTTGTTCTTC.

The gene calls are TRBV7-8 and TRBJ1-2; 9 nucleotides agree with TRBD1. V trimming: 1 base; J trimming: 4 bases; junction bases outside the gene matches: 1. The CDR3 contains 14 residues. Germline values: CDR1 SGHVS, CDR2 FQNEAQ. In DNA form, the CDR3 reads TGTGCCAGCAGCTTAGAGGACAGGGGCTATGGCTACACCTTC. Protein product: CASSLEDRGYGYTF.